This T cell receptor beta chain was recovered during a study of cytomegalovirus exposure and HLA in healthy donors. Study overall: The use of the same platform for the 95 to 150 validation repertoires and the 550 to 850 first-cohort repertoires was reported by a later analysis. Findings and caveats of the study: There were some public TCRs occurring in many donors, but most TCR sequences were rare. 150 or so TCR beta chains were listed as cytomegalovirus-associated.

Assay used: immunoSEQ multiplex PCR; TCRdb lists only in-frame clones, some missing. The data contain some 170,000 clones, 85% to 90% of them singletons. A roughly 120-subject validation cohort, separate from the 666-subject first cohort, supplied the donors. About this clone itself: Antigen specificity is unknown.

The sequenced material came from PBMCs. The source is a woman younger than 45 in good health and CMV-seronegative.

CDR3 DNA: TGTGCCAGCAGCGGGGGGGGGCAGGGCTATGGCTACACCTTC. Its protein product is CASSGGGQGYGYTF. The V call is TRBV27, the J call TRBJ1-2; D might be TRBD1 (6 bases). The CDR3 runs 14 residues. Germline CDR1 MNHEY, CDR2 SMNVEV (reference sequence). The V gene lost 6 bases and the J gene lost 4 bases, with 15 bases spanning the gap.